This section outlines one T cell receptor (beta chain) sequence together with its context. Its target antigen remains unknown. As the CDR3 is not closed by the conserved phenylalanine or tryptophan, this likely results from a read error. Because the CDR3's place on the DNA is in doubt, the DNA is left out and the CDR3 is given as listed by TCRdb. The CDR3 is 14 amino acids in total, end residues counted. The protocol used for the library was the immunoSEQ multiplex PCR assay. For most patients, high-throughput TCR-beta CDR3 sequencing of genomic DNA was performed by Adaptive Biotechnologies. From the authors' description of their analysis: Adaptive's ImmunoSEQ software was the source of the TCR sequencing data for 15 to 20 patients, while three other patients were processed with MiXCR and VDJtools. CDR3 nucleotide sequences shared between donor and recipient were removed because the origin of such sequences could not be assigned. Alloreactive clones required at least 2-fold expansion over unstimulated cells and minimum CFSE-low frequency of 0.002% (template counts) or 0.001% (read counts). Clones detected in sequenced pre-transplant spleen, lymph node, or MLR CFSE-low populations of the donor or recipient were defined as mappable. Cumulative frequency of alloreactive clones was calculated as a percentage of all sequences weighted by copy number. TCRdb stores this immuneACCESS table with in-frame sequences only. Part of the clones is absent; in the studies checked, under half of the shortfall reflects unresolved V genes, and no reason is known for the rest. V and J calls and clone size follow that table, whereas D and trimming were derived from the DNA. The sample table lists 25,000 to 30,000 clones, just under 95% of them with a count of one. The ten largest account for under 0.9% of the sample.

The data derive from a study of graft-versus-host responses after intestinal transplantation (dated by TCRdb to the early 2020s). Regarding the complete study: Recipients received multivisceral, liver-intestinal, or isolated intestinal transplants. Samples from a few later patients were sequenced in-house on an Illumina MiSeq with MiXCR processing rather than by the commercial service. Donor T cell macrochimerism was defined as a peak of at least 4% donor T cells among recipient peripheral blood mononuclear cells. Of the roughly 24 intestinal transplant recipients enrolled in the cohort, one of whom was a retransplant, a few patients without pretransplant specimens were excluded. Graft-versus-host and host-versus-graft alloreactive T cell clones were tracked in the graft, circulation and bone marrow after intestinal transplantation using bulk TCR-beta CDR3 sequencing. Every recipient was given anti-thymocyte globulin induction, followed by roughly 3 years of maintenance tacrolimus and steroids. Alloreactive clones were identified by sequencing pre-transplant mixed lymphocyte reaction products and comparing them with unstimulated pre-transplant donor and recipient T cells. The paper as a whole reports these results and caveats: In the allografts of patients with donor T cell macrochimerism, GvH to HvG T cell clonal ratios were high. GvH clones were detected in recipient bone marrow, and some appeared earlier in ileal mucosa or blood, consistent with an intestinal mucosal origin. Conclusions were limited by the relatively low number and heterogeneity of intestinal transplant patients. Peak levels of circulating GvH clones were associated with declines in HvG clones early after transplant.

In the first month after transplant, blood samples were collected up to 4 times, and after that at least monthly when available. The V and J segments used are TRBV21-1 and TRBJ1-5. TRBV21-1 is annotated as a pseudogene. Sequencing was performed on PBMCs, taken roughly 62 days after intestinal transplant. This clonotype originated in a human patient who received an intestinal transplant, so some T cells may come from the graft donor. The CDR3 protein: CASSLQGPCQPQHL.